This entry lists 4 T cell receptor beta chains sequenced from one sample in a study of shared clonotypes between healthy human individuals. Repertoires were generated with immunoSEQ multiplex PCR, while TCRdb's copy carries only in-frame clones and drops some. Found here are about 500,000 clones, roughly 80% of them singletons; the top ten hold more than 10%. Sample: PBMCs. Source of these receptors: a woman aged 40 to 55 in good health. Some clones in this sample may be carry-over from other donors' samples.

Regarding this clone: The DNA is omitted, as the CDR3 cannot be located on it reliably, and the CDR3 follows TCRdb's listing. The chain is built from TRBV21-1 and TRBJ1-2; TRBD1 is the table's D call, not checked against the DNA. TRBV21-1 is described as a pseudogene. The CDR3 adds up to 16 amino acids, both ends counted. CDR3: CASRKGVGGGSYGYTF.

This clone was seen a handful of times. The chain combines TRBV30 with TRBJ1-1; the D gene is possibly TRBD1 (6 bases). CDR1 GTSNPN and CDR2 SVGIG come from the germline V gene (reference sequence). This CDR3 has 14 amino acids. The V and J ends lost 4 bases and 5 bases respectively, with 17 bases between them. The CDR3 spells CAWTNRVTRTEAFF. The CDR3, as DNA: TGTGCCTGGACCAACAGGGTGACTCGGACTGAAGCTTTCTTT.

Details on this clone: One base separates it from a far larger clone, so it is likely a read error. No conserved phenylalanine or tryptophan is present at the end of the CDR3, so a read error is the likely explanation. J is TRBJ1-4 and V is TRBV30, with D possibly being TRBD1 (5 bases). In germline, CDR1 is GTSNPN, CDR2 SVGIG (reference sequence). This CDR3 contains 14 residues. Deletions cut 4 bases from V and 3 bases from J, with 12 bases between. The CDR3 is CAWTRGVSNEKLFS. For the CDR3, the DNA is TGTGCCTGGACCCGAGGGGTGTCTAATGAAAAACTGTTTTCT.

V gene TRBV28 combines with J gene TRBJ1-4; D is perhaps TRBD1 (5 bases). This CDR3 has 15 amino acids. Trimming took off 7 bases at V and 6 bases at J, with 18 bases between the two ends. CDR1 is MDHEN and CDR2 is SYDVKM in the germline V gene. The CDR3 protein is CASTGVGGQDEKLFF. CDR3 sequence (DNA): TGTGCCAGCACCGGAGTGGGGGGTCAAGATGAAAAACTGTTTTTT.